This T cell receptor beta chain was recovered during a study of T-cell reconstitution after alpha-beta-depleted transplantation in children. Germline V gene data show CDR1 as SGHRS and CDR2 as YFSETQ. There are 15 residues in the CDR3. V dropped 1 base and J dropped 6 bases, with 14 bases sitting between them. Molecular barcoding with unique molecular identifiers was used for the TCRbeta library. TCRdb redid the calling of the PCR reads with MiXCR, one entry per CDR3 protein. This sample carries over 400,000 distinct CDR3 sequences, 9.5% to 15% of them seen once, and the ten largest clones take around 6%.

J is TRBJ2-1 and V is TRBV5-1; TRBD1 is a possible D gene (7 bases). Sequenced material: PBMCs from the stem cell graft donor, taken from the stem cell graft. The sequence was obtained from a human donor who donated a stem cell graft to a child with combined immunodeficiency. The CDR3 here is CASSLRWQGGNEQFF. The CDR3 DNA is TGCGCCAGCAGCTTGCGTTGGCAGGGGGGCAATGAGCAGTTCTTC. Looking up the rest from reference TRBV5-1 and TRBJ2-1 gives the full variable domain: KAGVTQTPRYLIKTRGQQVTLSCSPISGHRSVSWYQQTPGQGLQFLFEYFSETQRNKGNFPGRFSGRQFSNSRSEMNVSTLELGDSALYLCASSLRWQGGNEQFFGPGTRLTVL.